This T cell receptor beta chain emerged from a study of T-cell reconstitution after alpha-beta-depleted transplantation in children. During its preparation, the TCRbeta library received unique molecular identifiers. TCRdb independently ran MiXCR on the PCR reads; one entry per CDR3 protein. The data hold about 140,000 distinct CDR3 sequences, with 8.8% observed a single time. Regarding the study as a whole: About two months after transplant, alpha-beta T cells reportedly came from several hundred expanded graft clones. Among T cells one year after transplant, newly produced cells accounted for most counts and diversity. Surviving thymic progenitors and recipient T cells were the source of high TCRbeta diversity at day 60 in some patients.

Details on this clonotype: Its matching antigen is unknown.

Per the germline V gene, CDR1 is MNHNS and CDR2 is SASEGT. This CDR3 has 15 residues. Germline trimming cut 6 bases from V and 5 bases from J; bases unmatched to any gene: 6. The chain uses TRBV6-1 and TRBJ1-6, with 8 bases fitting TRBD1. The clonotype was recovered from a female patient under 10 years old who had a stem cell transplant for congenital amegakaryocytic thrombocytopenia, so the T cells may come from the graft donor. Sequencing used PBMCs, mostly from graft donor cells, obtained 180 days after TCRalphabeta/CD19-depleted stem cell transplant. The CDR3 loop is CASRAGGANNSPLHF. The CDR3 region has the DNA TGTGCCAGCAGGGCAGGGGGCGCGAATAATTCACCCCTCCACTTT.